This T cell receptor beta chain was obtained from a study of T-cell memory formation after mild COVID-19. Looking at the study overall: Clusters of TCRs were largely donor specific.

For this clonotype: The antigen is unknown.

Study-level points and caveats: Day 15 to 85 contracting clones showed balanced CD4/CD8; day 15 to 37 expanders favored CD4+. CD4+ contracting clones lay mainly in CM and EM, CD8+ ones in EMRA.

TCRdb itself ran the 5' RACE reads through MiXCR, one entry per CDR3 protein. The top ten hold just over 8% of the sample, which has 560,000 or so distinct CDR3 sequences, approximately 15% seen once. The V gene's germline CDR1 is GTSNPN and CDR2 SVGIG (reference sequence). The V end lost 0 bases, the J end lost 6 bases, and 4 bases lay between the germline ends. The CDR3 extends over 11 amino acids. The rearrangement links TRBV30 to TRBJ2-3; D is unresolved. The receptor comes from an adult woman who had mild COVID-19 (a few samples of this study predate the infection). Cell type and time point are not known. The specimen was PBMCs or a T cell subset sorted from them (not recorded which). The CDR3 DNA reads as TGTGCCTGGAGTGTACCTGATACGCAGTATTTT. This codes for CAWSVPDTQYF.